This T cell receptor (beta chain) was found in a study of blood T cell repertoires in COVID-19. Study-wide context: COVID-19 samples from acute and convalescent phases originated in the United States, Italy and Spain.

Produced via immunoSEQ multiplex PCR; TCRdb's table is partial and in-frame only. The sample has 200,000 to 250,000 clones, around four fifths seen once. This CDR3 region has 15 residues. V shed 6 bases and J 4 bases; nucleotides not matched to a gene: 8. Germline V CDR1 and CDR2: MNHEY, SVGAGI. Sequencing was carried out using peripheral blood. This TCR was sampled from a woman aged 45-59 years with active or convalescent COVID-19. The rearrangement uses TRBV6-5 and TRBJ1-5, with 8 bases lining up with TRBD1. CDR3 region: CASSSGQALNQPQHF. DNA for the CDR3: TGTGCCAGCAGCTCGGGACAGGCTCTTAATCAGCCCCAGCATTTT.